This T cell receptor beta chain was sequenced during a study of CD8+ T cells in alopecia areata. About the research overall: Twice a day, 5 to 10 mg of oral tofacitinib was administered to treated patients. Study-level points and caveats: Higher clonality and more expanded CD8+ clones appeared in lesional than normal scalp. Treatment with tofacitinib significantly lowered scalp clonality and reduced expanded CD8+ clones among the top 100.

cDNA serving as the sequencing template came from extracted, reverse transcribed RNA. TCRdb's table, derived via immunoSEQ multiplex PCR, lists solely in-frame clones and lacks some. The sample records approximately 200,000 clones, 55% to 70% being singletons. Treatment meaning: oral pan-JAK inhibitor, 5-10 mg twice daily. To note about this clone: Antigen specificity is unknown.

The germline gives CDR1 GTSNPN, CDR2 SVGIG (reference sequence). This CDR3 contains 14 residues. V lost 5 bases, J lost 7 bases, and 17 bases lay in between. The receptor was derived from a human donor with alopecia areata. The chain is built from TRBV30 and TRBJ2-2, with D possibly TRBD1 on 6 matching bases. This sample comprised CD4+ T cells sorted from blood, obtained at week 4, from a patient treated with tofacitinib. DNA of the CDR3: TGTGCCTGGGACCGGGACACCGCCGGCGGGGAGCTGTTTTTT. It translates to CAWDRDTAGGELFF. The full variable domain, rest sourced from reference TRBV30 and TRBJ2-2, is SQTIHQWPATLVQPVGSPLSLECTVEGTSNPNLYWYRQAAGRGLQLLFYSVGIGQISSEVPQNLSASRPQDRQFILSSKKLLLSDSGFYLCAWDRDTAGGELFFGEGSRLTVL.